The 19 T cell receptor beta chains below were found in one sample sequenced in a study of a mutant IDH1 vaccine in newly diagnosed glioma. Profiling relied on immunoSEQ multiplex PCR, and the TCRdb table lists in-frame clones only, not all of them. The table lists 60,000 or so clones, 84% of them singletons. The time point here: week 35, safety follow-up. A single vaccine dose contained 300 ug of mutant IDH1 20-mer peptide, and topical imiquimod was used with it. These receptors have no known antigen. The sample in question was PBMCs, obtained from a glioma patient whose treatment included an IDH1 peptide vaccine. The receptors were sampled from a young man with glioma.

The chain joins TRBV15 to TRBJ2-1; D is unclear. V lost 0 bases, J lost 2 bases, and 8 bases lay in between. Germline V gene lookup returns CDR1 LNHNV and CDR2 YYDKDF (reference sequence). CDR3 length: 15 residues. The CDR3 loop reads CATSRENMAYNEQFF. CDR3 bases: TGTGCCACCAGCAGAGAGAACATGGCCTACAATGAGCAGTTCTTC.

This clone was detected once. This CDR3 reads CASSLERSSYNEQFF. The CDR3 DNA follows: TGTGCCAGCAGTTTAGAACGGAGTTCCTACAATGAGCAGTTCTTC. This sequence joins TRBV27 and TRBJ2-1; D is uncertain. The CDR3 sequence is 15 residues long. Germline V CDR1 and CDR2: MNHEY, SMNVEV (reference sequence). Trimming shortened V by 2 bases and J by 1 base, and 9 bases separated the two germline ends.

The gene calls are TRBV5-8 and TRBJ2-1; 9 nucleotides align to TRBD2. CDR1 is SGHTS, CDR2 YDEGEE, per germline. The CDR3 length is 17 residues. V was pared by 2 bases and J by 10 bases, with 16 bases of the junction left unmatched. CDR3: CASSFFMTSGWLREQFF. CDR3 DNA sequence: TGTGCCAGCAGCTTTTTTATGACTAGCGGCTGGCTCAGGGAGCAGTTCTTC.

The chain combines TRBV5-1 with TRBJ2-1; 8 bases fit TRBD1. J gave up 1 base and V 3 bases, and 3 bases lay outside the gene matches. CDR1 SGHRS and CDR2 YFSETQ come from the germline V gene. The CDR3 length is 15 residues. The chain's CDR3 is CASSWGDRSYNEQFF. In DNA form, the CDR3 reads TGCGCCAGCAGCTGGGGGGACAGGTCCTACAATGAGCAGTTCTTC.

This clone came up a few times. The chain employs TRBV4-1 and TRBJ1-1; 8 nucleotides line up with TRBD1. The CDR3 consists of 12 residues. CDR1 is MGHRA and CDR2 is YSYEKL in the germline V gene. V dropped 2 bases and J dropped 8; count of bases not matched to a gene: 1. Written as DNA, the CDR3 is TGCGCCAGCAGCCAAAGGACAGGGGAAGCTTTCTTT. Amino acids: CASSQRTGEAFF.

CDR3 residues: CASSPPGKSEKLFF. CDR3 coding DNA: TGTGCCAGCTCACCACCCGGGAAGAGCGAAAAACTGTTTTTT. The J gene is TRBJ1-4, the V gene TRBV18, with no clear D. This CDR3 comprises 14 residues. Between the trimmed V and J ends, which lost 0 bases and 8 bases, there was a span of 10 bases. Germline values: CDR1 KGHSH, CDR2 LQKENI.

The V and J genes are TRBV4-2 and TRBJ1-3; D might be TRBD1 (5 bases). Trimming removed 3 bases from V and 0 bases from J, with 12 bases in between. This CDR3 spans 16 amino acids. In germline, CDR1 is LGHNA, CDR2 YNFKEQ. CDR3 nucleotide sequence: TGTGCCAGCAGCCAGGCCGCAGGGAGCTCTGGAAACACCATATATTTT. Its translation is CASSQAAGSSGNTIYF.

The chain links TRBV4-2 to TRBJ2-5; unclear D gene. V shed 4 bases and J shed 5 bases, with 11 bases lying between them. This CDR3 is built from 13 residues. CDR1 LGHNA and CDR2 YNFKEQ come from the germline V gene. The CDR3 reads CASSPTEWETQYF. For the CDR3, the DNA is TGTGCCAGCAGCCCCACCGAGTGGGAGACCCAGTACTTC.

This chain links TRBV7-9 with TRBJ1-1; a possible D gene is TRBD1 (5 bases). The germline V gene has CDR1 SEHNR and CDR2 FQNEAQ (reference sequence). The CDR3 spans 11 residues. V lost 3 bases and J 11 bases, leaving 10 bases between the germline ends. CDR3 sequence: CASSLGPWAFF. The CDR3 nucleotides read TGTGCCAGCAGCTTGGGACCTTGGGCTTTCTTT. Full variable domain (outside the CDR3, taken from reference TRBV7-9 and TRBJ1-1): DTGVSQNPRHKITKRGQNVTFRCDPISEHNRLYWYRQTLGQGPEFLTYFQNEAQLEKSRLLSDRFSAERPKGSFSTLEIQRTEQGDSAMYLCASSLGPWAFFGQGTRLTVV.

The chain links TRBV7-9 to TRBJ1-4; 8 bases line up with TRBD1. Germline V lookup: CDR1 SEHNR, CDR2 FQNEAQ (reference sequence). V trimming: 5 bases; J trimming: 5 bases; junction bases outside the gene matches: 13. There are 17 residues in the CDR3. CDR3 coding DNA: TGTGCCAGCAGCCCGCCCCGGCAGGGGGCCGGGAATGAAAAACTGTTTTTT. Its protein is CASSPPRQGAGNEKLFF.

This chain joins TRBV6-6 and TRBJ2-7; D call uncertain. V was cut by 6 bases and J by 1 base, with 13 bases left in between. Germline loops: CDR1 MNHNY, CDR2 SVGAGI (reference sequence). This CDR3 is built from 14 residues. The CDR3 DNA is TGTGCCAGCAGGTCCGAGTCGCTATCCTACGAGCAGTACTTC. It specifies CASRSESLSYEQYF.

Of note for this clone: A read error may produce the germline difference seen at one junction end. The rearrangement uses TRBV7-9 and TRBJ2-5; no clear D gene. The CDR3 length is 12 residues. Per germline, CDR1 SEHNR and CDR2 FQNEAQ (reference sequence). The CDR3 protein is CASDRTEDTQYF. As DNA, the CDR3 is TGTGCCAGCGACCGGACGGAAGATACCCAGTACTTC.

This chain uses TRBV11-2 with TRBJ2-5; no clear D. V lost 8 bases and J 4 bases, leaving 11 bases between the germline ends. There are 12 residues in the CDR3. Germline loops: CDR1 SGHAT, CDR2 FQNNGV. The CDR3 DNA reads TGTGCCAGCGACTCCTACCGAGAGACCCAGTACTTC. Protein sequence: CASDSYRETQYF.

This clone was counted between two and nine times. The rearrangement uses TRBV28 and TRBJ1-1, with a weak D call TRBD1 (6 bases). Trimming removed 7 bases at V and 5 bases at J, with 26 bases between. The germline gives CDR1 MDHEN, CDR2 SYDVKM. This CDR3 is built from 17 residues. The CDR3 coding sequence is TGTGCCAGCAATGGGCACCTGGGGAGTCGGAGGGGGACTGAAGCTTTCTTT. Translated: CASNGHLGSRRGTEAFF.

The J gene is TRBJ2-5, the V gene TRBV5-4, with D uncertain. Germline-derived CDR1 and CDR2 are SGHNT and YYREEE (reference sequence). The CDR3 totals 15 residues. V was shortened by 0 bases and J by 2 bases, with 11 bases between the two germline ends. The DNA for the CDR3 is TGTGCCAGCAGCTTGGCCCACGAGGAACAAGAGACCCAGTACTTC. This sequence encodes CASSLAHEEQETQYF.

The chain carries TRBV5-6 and TRBJ2-7, with TRBD2 identical over 7 bases. Looked up from germline, CDR1 is SGHDT and CDR2 is YYEEEE. The CDR3 covers 16 residues. Unmatched junction bases numbered 13, after V lost 4 bases and J lost 3 bases. CDR3 nucleotides: TGTGCCAGCAGCCGTCCCCGGGGAGGGTTTTTCTACGAGCAGTACTTC. It codes for CASSRPRGGFFYEQYF.

The rearrangement joins TRBV27 to TRBJ1-2; 9 nucleotides agree with TRBD1. The CDR3 consists of 17 residues. Per the germline V gene, CDR1 is MNHEY and CDR2 is SMNVEV (reference sequence). V lost 2 bases, J lost 5 bases, and 12 bases stayed unmatched. CDR3 nucleotides: TGTGCCAGCAGTTTAGGACAAAAGACAGGGGGGTATTATGGCTACACCTTC. It is translated as CASSLGQKTGGYYGYTF.

This chain links TRBV4-1 with TRBJ1-5; the match to TRBD1 covers 7 bases. Germline loops: CDR1 MGHRA, CDR2 YSYEKL. J lost 2 bases, V lost 1 base, and 8 bases had no gene match. The CDR3 covers 17 residues. The chain's CDR3 is CASSQGVRGKRNQPQHF. For the CDR3, the DNA is TGCGCCAGCAGCCAAGGTGTCAGGGGGAAACGCAATCAGCCCCAGCATTTT.

The chain carries TRBV18 and TRBJ2-1; unclear D gene. Trimming took off 0 bases at V and 4 bases at J, with 10 bases between the two ends. This CDR3 spans 15 amino acids. In germline, CDR1 is KGHSH, CDR2 LQKENI. CDR3 loop: CASSPPVSIYNEQFF. DNA of the CDR3: TGTGCCAGCTCACCACCGGTCTCCATATACAATGAGCAGTTCTTC.